This passage covers 25 T cell receptor beta chains from one sample sequenced in a study of yellow fever vaccine responses in identical twins (dated by TCRdb to the late 2010s). Preparation of the library involved RT-PCR. Instrument on record: Illumina HiSeq 2500. TCRdb redid the processing of the public reads, applying fastp at Q25 and MiXCR, and retained in-frame beta chains. One record per CDR3 amino acid sequence lists the most common genes and DNA. The sample table contains 4,000 to 5,000 distinct CDR3 sequences; only one count was recorded for roughly 90% of them. The biggest ten clones account for approximately 2% of the sample. Here the sequenced sample was T cells from blood (PBMCs), unsorted or a sorted subset (not recorded which), taken before or after yellow fever vaccination (not recorded which). Every receptor here comes from a young woman who received the yellow fever vaccine. Donor details come from another sample of the same person, matched by shared clones.

This chain uses TRBV28 with TRBJ2-7, with 8 bases fitting TRBD1. The CDR3 has 15 residues. V trimming: 3 bases; J trimming: 4 bases; junction bases outside the gene matches: 8. Looked up from germline, CDR1 is MDHEN and CDR2 is SYDVKM. CDR3 in amino acids: CASSFLDREGYEQYF. Here the CDR3 DNA reads TGTGCCAGCAGTTTCCTGGACAGGGAAGGGTACGAGCAGTACTTC.

The CDR3 nucleotides read TGCAGCGTTGTTTTTTACAATGAGCAGTTCTTC. Its protein is CSVVFYNEQFF. The rearrangement links TRBV29-1 to TRBJ2-1; D unresolved. The CDR3 length is 11 residues. Trimming removed 4 bases at V and 4 bases at J, with 5 bases between. The germline V gene has CDR1 SQVTM and CDR2 ANQGSEA.

The chain recombines TRBV11-2 with TRBJ2-5; D not resolved. V was clipped by 1 base and J by 5 bases, with 14 bases between them. The CDR3 spans 15 residues. Germline V CDR1 and CDR2: SGHAT, FQNNGV. This CDR3 reads CASSLVALPQETQYF. DNA for the CDR3: TGTGCCAGCAGCTTAGTCGCCCTCCCACAGGAGACCCAGTACTTC.

The J gene is TRBJ1-5, the V gene TRBV29-1; D is perhaps TRBD1 (5 bases). V was cut by 4 bases and J by 3 bases, with 10 bases left in between. Germline V gene lookup returns CDR1 SQVTM and CDR2 ANQGSEA. This CDR3 has 13 residues. As DNA, the CDR3 is TGCAGCGTTGCCACAGGCCTCAATCAGCCCCAGCATTTT. It codes for CSVATGLNQPQHF.

The gene calls are TRBV7-9 and TRBJ1-1; 7 nucleotides line up with TRBD1. The CDR3 is 11 residues long. Trimming took 7 bases from V and 10 from J; bases not matched to a gene: 6. CDR1 is SEHNR and CDR2 is FQNEAQ in the germline V gene (reference sequence). CDR3 in amino acids: CASTRGDGAFF. The CDR3 nucleotides are TGTGCCAGCACCAGGGGGGATGGAGCTTTCTTT.

The chain links TRBV12-3 or TRBV12-4 to TRBJ2-7; D is unresolved. The CDR3 spans 11 residues. Deletions cut 4 bases from V and 3 bases from J, with 4 bases between. The CDR3 DNA follows: TGTGCCAGCAGTTCCCGCTACGAGCAGTACTTC. Amino acid sequence: CASSSRYEQYF.

As for this clonotype: The junction departs from germline at one end; a sequencing error may be responsible. V usage is TRBV13 and J usage is TRBJ2-1; 7 nucleotides line up with TRBD2. Germline V gene lookup returns CDR1 PRHDT and CDR2 FYEKMQ (reference sequence). The CDR3 runs 13 residues. This CDR3 is CASSSGGYSEQFF. In DNA, the CDR3 is TGTGCCAGCAGCTCCGGGGGGTACAGTGAGCAGTTCTTC.

This chain connects TRBV10-3 to TRBJ2-7, with 7 bases aligning to TRBD2. The CDR3 is made up of 16 amino acids. The ends lost 0 bases at V and 2 bases at J; junction bases unmatched: 7. In germline, CDR1 is ENHRY, CDR2 SYGVKD. CDR3 sequence: CAISESEAGVPYEQYF. For the CDR3, the DNA is TGTGCCATCAGTGAGTCTGAGGCGGGAGTACCCTACGAGCAGTACTTC.

The rearrangement uses TRBV24-1 and TRBJ2-1; no firm D call. CDR1 and CDR2 from the germline V gene are KGHDR and SFDVKD. The CDR3 extends over 15 amino acids. V shed 2 bases and J shed 4 bases, with 11 bases lying between them. In nucleotides, the CDR3 is TGTGCCACCAGTGATTCTTTAGGACCTTACAATGAGCAGTTCTTC. It encodes CATSDSLGPYNEQFF.

The chain carries TRBV29-1 and TRBJ2-1, with D possibly being TRBD2 (6 bases). Germline CDR1 SQVTM, CDR2 ANQGSEA. Trimming shortened V by 5 bases and J by 2 bases, and 10 bases separated the two germline ends. The CDR3 loop spans 13 amino acids. The CDR3 DNA follows: TGCAGCGTTCTAGCGTCAGCCTACAATGAGCAGTTCTTC. It translates to CSVLASAYNEQFF.

V and J are TRBV29-1 and TRBJ2-7; 11 bases fit TRBD2. Germline loops: CDR1 SQVTM, CDR2 ANQGSEA. The V segment lost 5 bases and the J segment 6 bases; nucleotides outside the gene matches: 6. The CDR3 has 13 residues. The CDR3 reads CSVSPSGRTEQYF. The CDR3 nucleotides are TGCAGCGTTTCCCCTAGCGGGAGGACCGAGCAGTACTTC.

The chain couples TRBV13 to TRBJ2-1, with 13 bases lining up with TRBD2. Germline-derived CDR1 and CDR2 are PRHDT and FYEKMQ (reference sequence). The CDR3 has 16 residues. The V and J ends lost 5 bases and 4 bases, in that order; junction bases with no gene match: 5. Here the CDR3 DNA reads TGTGCCAGCAGCATCACTAGCGGGGGGGCTTACAATGAGCAGTTCTTC. Protein sequence: CASSITSGGAYNEQFF.

The rearrangement links TRBV19 to TRBJ1-2; TRBD1 agrees at 8 bases. There are 13 residues in the CDR3. Trimming cost V 6 bases and J 4 bases; bases outside gene matches: 4. In germline, CDR1 is LNHDA, CDR2 SQIVND (reference sequence). This CDR3 is CASSTDRGYGYTF. The DNA for the CDR3 is TGTGCCAGTAGCACCGACAGGGGCTATGGCTACACCTTC.

The chain links TRBV5-1 to TRBJ1-2, with D perhaps TRBD1 (5 bases). Germline V CDR1 and CDR2: SGHRS, YFSETQ. The CDR3 is 15 residues long. V was trimmed by 0 bases and J by 3 bases, leaving 12 bases between them. CDR3 DNA sequence: TGCGCCAGCAGCTTGGATCTGCAGGGTGACTATGGCTACACCTTC. As protein: CASSLDLQGDYGYTF.

This chain connects TRBV11-2 to TRBJ2-1, with 7 bases fitting TRBD2. Germline CDR1 and CDR2: SGHAT and FQNNGV. The CDR3 runs to 14 residues. Trimming took 5 bases from V and 4 from J; bases not matched to a gene: 5. CDR3: CASSPSGIYNEQFF. The CDR3 DNA follows: TGTGCCAGCAGCCCTAGCGGTATTTACAATGAGCAGTTCTTC.

The CDR3 DNA follows: TGCGCCAGCAGCTCAGGACTAGCTCACACAGATACGCAGTATTTT. As protein: CASSSGLAHTDTQYF. The rearrangement joins TRBV5-1 to TRBJ2-3; 8 bases are a match to TRBD2. Germline CDR1 is SGHRS and CDR2 is YFSETQ. The CDR3 extends over 15 amino acids. The V segment lost 3 bases and the J segment 2 bases; nucleotides outside the gene matches: 5.

Only a few counts were recorded for this clonotype. This chain links TRBV13 with TRBJ2-3; D ambiguous. The CDR3 consists of 12 residues. With 5 bases removed from V and 5 bases from J, the gap between germline ends came to 8 bases. Germline values: CDR1 PRHDT, CDR2 FYEKMQ (reference sequence). The CDR3 bases are TGTGCCAGCAGCCGGGTTAAAGATACGCAGTATTTT. This gives the protein CASSRVKDTQYF.

This clonotype has more than one count but fewer than ten. The V gene is TRBV25-1, the J gene TRBJ1-6, with D unclear. The CDR3 is made up of 12 amino acids. With 5 bases removed from V and 4 bases from J, the gap between germline ends came to 3 bases. The germline V gene has CDR1 MGHDK and CDR2 SYGVNS. CDR3 protein: CASSPYNSPLHF. Here the CDR3 DNA reads TGTGCCAGCAGTCCATATAATTCACCCCTCCACTTT.

This rearrangement joins TRBV4-1 to TRBJ2-7; the D is unclear. This CDR3 spans 15 amino acids. Germline CDR1 and CDR2: MGHRA and YSYEKL. V was cut by 2 bases and J by 1 base, with 12 bases left in between. The CDR3 nucleotides read TGCGCCAGCAGCCAACGGGCCCAAGGATCCTACGAGCAGTACTTC. This translates into CASSQRAQGSYEQYF.

The rearrangement joins TRBV20-1 to TRBJ2-3, with 13 bases matching TRBD2. Per germline, CDR1 DFQATT and CDR2 SNEGSKA (reference sequence). The junction had 16 bases not matched to a gene; V was cut back by 6 bases and J by 4 bases. The CDR3 is 18 residues long. The CDR3 nucleotides read TGCAGTGCCCTCGGACTAGCGGGGGCCGTAAAAAATCCAGATACGCAGTATTTT. It translates to CSALGLAGAVKNPDTQYF.

This clonotype was detected only once. Here the CDR3 DNA reads TGTGCCAGCAGTGATGGTGGACATTCCCACTCCTACGAGCAGTACTTC. As protein: CASSDGGHSHSYEQYF. V usage is TRBV6-1 and J usage is TRBJ2-7; a weak D match, TRBD1 (5 bases). Germline values: CDR1 MNHNS, CDR2 SASEGT. CDR3 length equals 16 residues. Trimming pared 3 bases from V and 0 bases from J, leaving 15 bases between.

V gene TRBV14 combines with J gene TRBJ2-2, with D unclear. The CDR3 runs to 13 residues. Germline V gene data show CDR1 as SGHDN and CDR2 as FVKESK. With 5 bases removed from V and 0 bases from J, the gap between germline ends came to 4 bases. In nucleotides, the CDR3 is TGTGCCAGCAGCGACGCGAACACCGGGGAGCTGTTTTTT. It translates to CASSDANTGELFF.

This clonotype was seen a single time. V gene TRBV11-3 combines with J gene TRBJ2-1, with D hard to call. V lost 2 bases, J lost 0 bases, and 5 bases lay in between. In germline, CDR1 is SGHNT, CDR2 YENEEA. The CDR3 contains 14 residues. The CDR3 here is CASSLKSSYNEQFF. The CDR3 nucleotides are TGTGCCAGCAGCTTAAAAAGCTCCTACAATGAGCAGTTCTTC.

The genes are TRBV5-1 and TRBJ1-4; TRBD1 matches 9 bases. CDR1 is SGHRS, CDR2 YFSETQ, per germline. The junction had 6 bases not matched to a gene; V was cut back by 6 bases and J by 3 bases. The CDR3 runs 15 residues. Here the CDR3 DNA reads TGCGCCAGCACGACAGGGGGATCAGCTAATGAAAAACTGTTTTTT. Protein product: CASTTGGSANEKLFF.

The chain links TRBV28 to TRBJ1-2, with D perhaps TRBD1 (5 bases). Germline lookup yields CDR1 MDHEN and CDR2 SYDVKM. V was trimmed by 2 bases and J by 2 bases, leaving 9 bases between them. The CDR3 has 14 residues. CDR3 DNA: TGTGCCAGCAGTTTAAGGCAGGGAAACTATGGCTACACCTTC. As protein: CASSLRQGNYGYTF.